Each of the 23 T cell receptor beta chains below was sequenced from the same sample in a study of tissue T cells after allogeneic stem cell transplantation. This sample's time point: mouse harvest day 14 after allogeneic transplant. Mouse grafts combined 10^7 T-cell-depleted bone marrow cells with 10^6 splenic CD5+ T cells. TCRdb's table, derived via immunoSEQ multiplex PCR, lists solely in-frame clones and lacks some. This table has roughly 1,900 clones, around 42% appearing once. Sequencing used lymph node tissue. The receptors were gathered from a female BALB/c mouse given C57BL/6 T cells with graft-versus-host disease after an allogeneic hematopoietic cell transplant.

Points on this clone: The gene names here belong to mouse. The CDR3 end is not reached by the read, which stops 1 residue before it; the germline J gene fills it in. This chain joins TRBV12-1 and TRBJ2-5; 9 bases agree with TRBD2. V lost 2 bases to trimming and J lost 0 bases; unmatched junction nucleotides: 5. This CDR3 contains 16 residues. Germline loops: CDR1 SGHSN, CDR2 HYEKVE. CDR3 residues: CASSPGLGFNQDTQYF. The sequenced part of the CDR3 DNA is TGTGCCAGCTCTCCCGGACTGGGGTTTAACCAAGACACCCAGTAC.

Regarding this clone: Any gene name here is a mouse gene name. The CDR3 goes on 1 residue after the read ends, and that part is filled in from the germline J gene. This chain links TRBV23 with TRBJ2-4; the table's TRBD2 call for D was not verified on the DNA. CDR1 and CDR2 from the germline V gene are KGHTA and FQNQQP. This CDR3 comprises 14 residues. CDR3 DNA, as far as it was read: TGCTCCAGCAGTCAATCGACTAGTCAAAACACCTTGTAC. It codes for CSSSQSTSQNTLY. The whole CDR3 is CSSSQSTSQNTLYF.

Turning to this clone: Gene names are the mouse ones. The CDR3 end lies 1 residue beyond the end of the read and is filled in from the germline J gene. The chain recombines TRBV14 with TRBJ2-1; 7 bases map to TRBD1. Trimming at V came to 5 bases and at J to 5 bases, leaving 7 bases not matched to a gene. The length of the CDR3 is 14 residues. Germline V gene data show CDR1 as SGHDT and CDR2 as FRDEAV. The CDR3 sequence: CASSFTGADAEQFF. The CDR3 bases that were read are TGTGCCAGCAGCTTTACAGGGGCGGATGCTGAGCAGTTC.

Worth noting for this clone: Gene and germline names: mouse. Sequencing ends 1 residue short of the CDR3 end; the germline J gene provides the rest. Other nucleotide sequences in the sample specify the same CDR3. The chain has TRBV26 and TRBJ2-2; D is undetermined. Germline-derived CDR1 and CDR2 are KGHPV and FQNQEV (reference sequence). Trimming removed 4 bases from V and 1 base from J, with 4 bases in between. The CDR3 sequence is 13 residues long. The sequenced part of the CDR3 DNA is TGTGCCAGCAGTCAGGGAAACACCGGGCAGCTCTAC. This gives the protein CASSQGNTGQLY. The complete CDR3 sequence is CASSQGNTGQLYF.

As for this clone: Germline and genes: mouse. The part of the CDR3 DNA that was read is TGTGCCAGCAGCGCTCAGAATTCTGGAAATACGCTCTAT. Amino acids: CASSAQNSGNTLY. The CDR3 reads in full as CASSAQNSGNTLYF. This chain links TRBV3 with TRBJ1-3; D is undetermined. The read halts 1 residue ahead of the CDR3 end, with the missing end drawn from the germline J gene. Germline CDR1 is SNHLY and CDR2 is FYNGKV (reference sequence). V was pared by 5 bases and J by 0 bases, with 8 bases between. The CDR3 has 14 amino acids.

As regards this clone: The gene names here belong to mouse. The observed sequence ends 1 residue before the CDR3 terminus, with the missing tail filled in from the germline J gene. V gene TRBV16 combines with J gene TRBJ2-7, with 7 bases identical to TRBD2. The CDR3 loop spans 13 amino acids. From germline, CDR1 is SGHSA and CDR2 FRNQAP. The V gene end was trimmed by 1 base and the J gene end by 4 bases; junction bases not matched to a gene: 1. Incomplete CDR3 DNA: TGTGCAAGCAGCTTAGGGGGGGGGTATGAACAGTAC. Translating gives CASSLGGGYEQY. The whole CDR3 is CASSLGGGYEQYF.

This clone is termed large. All gene names here are mouse names. The read halts 1 residue ahead of the CDR3 end, with the missing end drawn from the germline J gene. The V call is TRBV12-1, the J call TRBJ2-7; 11 bases align to TRBD2. The CDR3 sequence is 15 residues long. V was clipped by 0 bases and J by 5 bases; unmatched bases: 5. The germline V gene encodes CDR1 SGHSN and CDR2 HYEKVE. The covered CDR3 bases are TGTGCCAGCTCTCTCACTGGGGGGGCGCTGGATGAACAGTAC. This gives the protein CASSLTGGALDEQY. The entire CDR3 protein reads CASSLTGGALDEQYF. Looking up the rest from reference TRBV12-1 and TRBJ2-7 gives the full variable domain: DSGVVQSPRHIIKEKGGRSVLTCIPISGHSNVVWYQQTLGKELKFLIQHYEKVERDKGFLPSRFSVQQFDDYHSEMNMSALELEDSAMYFCASSLTGGALDEQYFGPGTRLTVL.

This clone showed up just a few times. The gene names here belong to mouse. The read gets to within 1 residue of the CDR3 end, and the germline J gene fills in the rest. The V gene is TRBV15, the J gene TRBJ1-1; D remains ambiguous. The CDR3 spans 13 residues. CDR1 SGHND and CDR2 FRSKSL come from the germline V gene. Trimming took 0 bases from V and 0 from J, leaving 2 bases between them. Partial CDR3 DNA: TGTGCCAGCAGTTTAGCAGCAAACACAGAAGTCTTC. Translation gives CASSLAANTEVF. The full CDR3 is CASSLAANTEVFF.

There are a few counts of this clone. The genes and germline here are from mouse. CDR3 DNA, as far as it was read: TGTGCCAGCAGTCTCGAGGGGAACTATGCTGAGCAGTTC. Its translation is CASSLEGNYAEQF. The complete CDR3 protein is CASSLEGNYAEQFF. The rearrangement uses TRBV26 and TRBJ2-1, with D possibly matching TRBD1 (5 bases). The read finishes 1 residue shy of the CDR3 end, and the germline J gene is used to complete it. The germline V gene encodes CDR1 KGHPV and CDR2 FQNQEV (reference sequence). The CDR3 sequence is 14 residues long. Trimming removed 3 bases from V and 1 base from J, with 7 bases in between.

On this clone itself: The genes and germline here are from mouse. The read falls 1 residue short of the CDR3 end, and the missing part is taken from the germline J gene. This sample also contains other DNA sequences that code for the same CDR3. V is TRBV19 and J is TRBJ1-2; no clear D gene. Germline V lookup: CDR1 FNHDT, CDR2 SITEND (reference sequence). This CDR3 contains 13 residues. Trimming took off 0 bases at V and 1 base at J, with 4 bases between the two ends. CDR3 region: CASSIGRNSDYTF. The sequenced part of the CDR3 DNA is TGTGCCAGCAGTATAGGGAGAAACTCCGACTACACC.

By its share, this clone is large. Mouse names are used for the genes. The CDR3 extends 1 residue past the end of the read, so its final part is completed from the germline J gene. The rearrangement uses TRBV4 and TRBJ2-5; 9 bases are shared with TRBD1. V gave up 5 bases and J gave up 2 bases; unmatched junction bases: 5. There are 15 residues in the CDR3. CDR1 is LGHDT, CDR2 YNNKQL, per germline (reference sequence). The CDR3 here is CASSHRDRVQDTQYF. CDR3 bases read: TGTGCCAGCAGCCACCGGGACAGGGTCCAAGACACCCAGTAC.

The table lists this clone with a few counts. Mouse names are used for the genes. The read is 1 residue too short to cover the CDR3 end, so that end is filled in from the germline J gene. This chain uses TRBV12-2 with TRBJ1-3, with 8 positions matching TRBD1. The CDR3 is made up of 15 amino acids. V was pared by 4 bases and J by 0 bases, with 4 bases of the junction left unmatched. Germline V gene sequence: CDR1 SGHLS, CDR2 HYDKME. Incomplete CDR3 DNA: TGTGCCAGCTCACCGGGACAGGTTTCTGGAAATACGCTCTAT. It codes for CASSPGQVSGNTLY. The complete CDR3 protein is CASSPGQVSGNTLYF.

This clone occurred a few times. Here the gene names and germline are mouse. From the germline J gene comes the end of the CDR3, since the read stops 1 residue before it. The chain combines TRBV13-1 with TRBJ1-6, with D possibly matching TRBD1 (5 bases). Being an ORF, TRBJ1-6 has a function that is uncertain. The CDR3 has 14 amino acids. Trimming cost V 2 bases and J 7 bases, with 10 bases left between them. Germline-derived CDR1 and CDR2 are NSHNY and SYGAGN. CDR3 bases read: TGTGCCAGCAGTGACAGGGCGGAGAATTCGCCCCTCTAC. This codes for CASSDRAENSPLY. The CDR3 in its entirety is CASSDRAENSPLYF.

Note on this clone: Gene names are mouse gene names. The CDR3 end lies 1 residue beyond the end of the read and is filled in from the germline J gene. The chain is built from TRBV19 and TRBJ1-1; 9 bases line up with TRBD1. Trimming cost V 2 bases and J 1 base; bases outside gene matches: 0. The CDR3 runs 14 residues. Germline CDR1 FNHDT, CDR2 SITEND (reference sequence). CDR3 amino acids: CASSMGQGNTEVFF. Partial CDR3 DNA: TGTGCCAGCAGTATGGGACAGGGAAACACAGAAGTCTTC.

Turning to this clone: Gene names denote mouse genes. CDR3 sequence: CASSLFKNTGQLYF. CDR3 DNA, as far as it was read: TGTGCCAGCAGTCTGTTCAAAAACACCGGGCAGCTCTAC. The chain couples TRBV26 to TRBJ2-2; D unclear. The sequenced fragment ends 1 residue before the CDR3 boundary, so the rest is inferred from the germline J gene. Germline CDR1 is KGHPV and CDR2 is FQNQEV (reference sequence). V lost 1 base, J lost 1 base, and 4 bases lay in between. CDR3 size: 14 residues. The variable domain in full, completed from reference TRBV26 and TRBJ2-2, reads NSKVIQTPRYLVKGQGQKAKMRCIPEKGHPVVFWYQQNKNNEFKFLINFQNQEVLQQIDMTEKRFSAECPSNSPCSLEIQSSEAGDSALYLCASSLFKNTGQLYFGEGSKLTVL.

As to this clone: Gene names follow the mouse nomenclature. The read terminates 1 residue ahead of where the CDR3 ends, so the germline J gene completes it. V usage is TRBV26 and J usage is TRBJ1-3; TRBD1 matches at 10 bases. In germline, CDR1 is KGHPV, CDR2 FQNQEV (reference sequence). Trimming removed 5 bases from V and 0 bases from J; junction bases left unmatched: 1. The length of the CDR3 is 15 residues. The CDR3: CASSWDRGSGNTLYF. Incomplete CDR3 DNA: TGTGCCAGCAGTTGGGACAGGGGTTCTGGAAATACGCTCTAT.

The sample holds a few counts of this clone. Gene names denote mouse genes. The CDR3 end lies 1 residue beyond the end of the read and is filled in from the germline J gene. The genes are TRBV2 and TRBJ2-2; tentative D call: TRBD2 (7 bases). Germline-derived CDR1 and CDR2 are LGHNA and YSYQKL. The CDR3 consists of 16 residues. V shed 0 bases and J shed 1 base, with 9 bases lying between them. The sequenced part of the CDR3 DNA is TGTGCCAGCAGCCAAGACGGGGGGCGAAACACCGGGCAGCTCTAC. It codes for CASSQDGGRNTGQLY. The entire CDR3 protein is CASSQDGGRNTGQLYF.

In the case of this clone: The genes are named according to mouse. The DNA read from the CDR3 is TGTGCCAGCAGTGGGGGACGGAACTATGCTGAGCAGTTC. This codes for CASSGGRNYAEQF. The whole CDR3 sequence is CASSGGRNYAEQFF. V is TRBV13-1 and J is TRBJ2-1; D tentatively fits TRBD1 or TRBD2 (5 bases each). The read finishes 1 residue shy of the CDR3 end, and the germline J gene is used to complete it. The ends were cut back, 3 bases at V and 1 base at J, with 8 bases in the middle. The CDR3 has 14 amino acids. Germline V gene sequence: CDR1 NSHNY, CDR2 SYGAGN.

Turning to this clone: Here the gene names and germline are mouse. The read falls 1 residue short of the CDR3 end, and the missing part is taken from the germline J gene. The rearrangement joins TRBV3 to TRBJ2-5; D is uncertain. The CDR3 totals 13 residues. CDR1 is SNHLY, CDR2 FYNGKV, per germline (reference sequence). V was cut by 2 bases and J by 2 bases, with 5 bases left in between. The CDR3 protein is CASSLYSQDTQYF. The sequenced CDR3 bases are TGTGCCAGCAGCTTATACAGCCAAGACACCCAGTAC.

As regards this clone: The gene symbols are mouse symbols. The read stops 1 residue short of the end of the CDR3; the missing end is completed from the germline J gene. Additional DNA sequences in this sample encode the identical CDR3. This chain connects TRBV13-3 to TRBJ2-7, with 8 bases identical to TRBD2. CDR1 and CDR2 from the germline V gene are NNHDY and SYVADS. The CDR3 runs 14 residues. The V gene end was trimmed by 7 bases and the J gene end by 0 bases; junction bases not matched to a gene: 6. Partial CDR3 DNA: TGTGCCAGCGGTGGGGGGGGGACCTCCTATGAACAGTAC. This translates into CASGGGGTSYEQY. The full CDR3 protein is CASGGGGTSYEQYF.

By sample share, this clone is large. These gene names are mouse names. The read stops 1 residue short of the end of the CDR3; the missing end is completed from the germline J gene. The rearrangement links TRBV16 to TRBJ2-7; 11 bases are shared with TRBD2. The V gene end was trimmed by 5 bases and the J gene end by 7 bases; junction bases not matched to a gene: 10. Looked up from germline, CDR1 is SGHSA and CDR2 is FRNQAP. This CDR3 has 15 residues. The DNA read from the CDR3 is TGTGCAAGCAGCCTCACTGGGGGGGCGCGTTGGGAACAGTAC. Protein product: CASSLTGGARWEQY. The whole CDR3 region reads CASSLTGGARWEQYF.

Of note for this clone: The gene names given are mouse names. The read gets to within 1 residue of the CDR3 end, and the germline J gene fills in the rest. The rearrangement joins TRBV3 to TRBJ1-1; 7 bases match TRBD1. V was clipped by 4 bases and J by 3 bases; unmatched bases: 5. CDR3 length: 14 amino acids. Germline CDR1 and CDR2: SNHLY and FYNGKV (reference sequence). CDR3 DNA, as far as it was read: TGTGCCAGCAGCTCGACAGGGAGGGACACAGAAGTCTTC. This sequence encodes CASSSTGRDTEVF. The whole CDR3 protein is CASSSTGRDTEVFF.

In its sample, this clone ranks as large. Gene and germline names: mouse. The read ends 1 residue shy of where the CDR3 ends; the end is completed using the germline J gene. The chain combines TRBV1 with TRBJ1-2; 8 bases map to TRBD1. The germline V gene encodes CDR1 NSQYPW and CDR2 LRSPGD (reference sequence). The CDR3 is 14 residues long. V shed 3 bases, J shed 2 bases, and the junction held 2 bases outside the gene matches. This CDR3 reads CTCSADRANSDYTF. The CDR3 bases that were read are TGCACCTGCAGTGCGGACAGGGCCAACTCCGACTACACC.